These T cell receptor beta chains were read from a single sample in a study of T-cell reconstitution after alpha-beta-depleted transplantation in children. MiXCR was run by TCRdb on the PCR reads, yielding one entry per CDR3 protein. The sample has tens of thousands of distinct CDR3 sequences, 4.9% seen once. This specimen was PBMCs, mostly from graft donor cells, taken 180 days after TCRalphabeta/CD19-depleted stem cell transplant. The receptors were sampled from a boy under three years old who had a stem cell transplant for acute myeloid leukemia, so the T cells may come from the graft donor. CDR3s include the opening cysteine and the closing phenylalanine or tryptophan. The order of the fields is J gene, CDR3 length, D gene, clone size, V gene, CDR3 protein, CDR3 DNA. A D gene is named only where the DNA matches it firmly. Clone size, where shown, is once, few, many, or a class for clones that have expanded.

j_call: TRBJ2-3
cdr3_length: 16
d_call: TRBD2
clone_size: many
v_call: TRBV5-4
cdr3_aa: CASSFLAGVITDTQYF
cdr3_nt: TGTGCCAGCAGCTTTTTAGCGGGGGTTATCACAGATACGCAGTATTTT

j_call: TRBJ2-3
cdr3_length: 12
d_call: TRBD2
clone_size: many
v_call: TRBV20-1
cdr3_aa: CGIAGVTDTQYF
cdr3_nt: TGCGGAATAGCGGGGGTCACAGATACGCAGTATTTT

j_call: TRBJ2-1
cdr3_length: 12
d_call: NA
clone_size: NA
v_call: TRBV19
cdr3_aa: CATRRTVNEQFF
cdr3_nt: TGTGCCACCCGAAGGACGGTCAATGAGCAGTTCTTC

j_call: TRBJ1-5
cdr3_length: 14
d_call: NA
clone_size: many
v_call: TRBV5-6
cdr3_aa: CASSLAGVGQPQHF
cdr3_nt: TGTGCCAGCAGCTTGGCTGGGGTCGGGCAGCCCCAGCATTTT

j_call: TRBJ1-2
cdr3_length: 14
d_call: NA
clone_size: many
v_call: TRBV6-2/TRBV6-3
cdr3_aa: CASSDPGRTYGYTF
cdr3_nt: TGTGCCAGCAGTGACCCGGGACGGACCTATGGCTACACCTTC

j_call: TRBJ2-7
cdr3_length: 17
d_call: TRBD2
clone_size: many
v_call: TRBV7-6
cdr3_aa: CASSHGRGSQSSYEQYF
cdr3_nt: TGTGCCAGCAGCCATGGGAGGGGTTCTCAGAGCTCCTACGAGCAGTACTTC

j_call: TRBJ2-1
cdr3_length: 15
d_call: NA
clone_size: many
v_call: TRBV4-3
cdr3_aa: CASSQYRDPRDEQFF
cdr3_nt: TGCGCCAGCAGCCAGTACCGGGACCCACGGGATGAGCAGTTCTTC

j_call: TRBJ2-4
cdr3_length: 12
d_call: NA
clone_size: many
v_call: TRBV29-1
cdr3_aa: CSVGLGQNIQYF
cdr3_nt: TGCAGCGTTGGGTTAGGTCAAAACATTCAGTACTTC

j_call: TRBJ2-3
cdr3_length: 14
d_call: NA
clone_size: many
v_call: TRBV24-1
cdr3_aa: CATSKGVFQDTQYF
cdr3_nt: TGTGCCACCAGTAAAGGAGTCTTCCAAGATACGCAGTATTTT

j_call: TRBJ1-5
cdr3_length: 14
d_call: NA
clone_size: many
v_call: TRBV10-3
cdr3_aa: CAISEGGGDQPQHF
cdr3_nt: TGTGCCATCAGTGAGGGAGGGGGGGATCAGCCCCAGCATTTT

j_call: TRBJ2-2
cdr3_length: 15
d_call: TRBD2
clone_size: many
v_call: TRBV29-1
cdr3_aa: CSVESGLAATGELFF
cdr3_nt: TGCAGCGTTGAATCCGGACTAGCGGCCACCGGGGAGCTGTTTTTT

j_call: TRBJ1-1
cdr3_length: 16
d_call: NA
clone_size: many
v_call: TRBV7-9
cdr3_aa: CASSLWGGRANTEAFF
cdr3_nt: TGTGCCAGCAGCTTATGGGGTGGGAGGGCGAACACTGAAGCTTTCTTT

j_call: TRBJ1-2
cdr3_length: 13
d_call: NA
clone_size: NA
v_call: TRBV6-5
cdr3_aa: CASSPTGNYGYTF
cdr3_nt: TGTGCCAGCAGCCCAACAGGGAACTATGGCTACACCTTC

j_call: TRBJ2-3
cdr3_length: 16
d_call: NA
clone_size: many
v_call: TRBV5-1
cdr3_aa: CASSFVGRGGTDTQYF
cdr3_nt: TGCGCCAGCAGCTTTGTGGGAAGGGGGGGCACAGATACGCAGTATTTT

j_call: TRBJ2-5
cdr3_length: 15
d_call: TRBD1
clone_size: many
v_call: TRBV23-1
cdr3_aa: CASSPRDSAQETQYF
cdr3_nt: TGCGCCAGCAGTCCCCGGGACAGTGCCCAAGAGACCCAGTACTTC

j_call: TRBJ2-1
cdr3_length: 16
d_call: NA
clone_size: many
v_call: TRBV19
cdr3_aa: CASSTKTPSGDNEQFF
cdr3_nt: TGTGCCAGTAGTACCAAGACCCCGTCGGGGGACAATGAGCAGTTCTTC

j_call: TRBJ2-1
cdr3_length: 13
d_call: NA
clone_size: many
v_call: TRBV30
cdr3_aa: CAWSPGSFDEQFF
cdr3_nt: TGTGCCTGGAGCCCCGGAAGTTTCGATGAGCAGTTCTTC

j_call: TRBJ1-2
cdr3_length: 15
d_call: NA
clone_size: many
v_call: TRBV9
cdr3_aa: CASSVVGASLYGYTF
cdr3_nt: TGTGCCAGCAGCGTAGTCGGCGCATCCCTCTATGGCTACACCTTC

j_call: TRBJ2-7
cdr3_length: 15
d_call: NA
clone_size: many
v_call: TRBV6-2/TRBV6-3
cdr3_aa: CASSYPDSATYEQYF
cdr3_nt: TGTGCCAGCAGTTACCCTGACTCCGCGACTTACGAGCAGTACTTC

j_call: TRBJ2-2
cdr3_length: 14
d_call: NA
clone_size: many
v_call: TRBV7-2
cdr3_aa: CASSLDLGTGELFF
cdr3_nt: TGTGCCAGCAGCTTAGATCTAGGCACCGGGGAGCTGTTTTTT

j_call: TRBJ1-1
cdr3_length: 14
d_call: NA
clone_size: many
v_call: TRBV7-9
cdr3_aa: CASSLFGENTEAFF
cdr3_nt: TGTGCCAGCAGCTTATTCGGGGAGAACACTGAAGCTTTCTTT

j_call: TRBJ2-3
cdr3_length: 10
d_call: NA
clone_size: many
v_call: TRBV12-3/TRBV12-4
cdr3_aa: CASSFSVVCF
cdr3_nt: TGTGCCAGCAGTTTTTCGGTCGTGTGTTTT

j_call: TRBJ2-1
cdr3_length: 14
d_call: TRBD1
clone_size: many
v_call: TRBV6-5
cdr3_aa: CASSYGTGGDEQFF
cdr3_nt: TGTGCCAGCAGTTACGGAACAGGGGGCGATGAGCAGTTCTTC

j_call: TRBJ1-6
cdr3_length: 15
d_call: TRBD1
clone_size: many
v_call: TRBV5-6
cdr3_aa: CASRSTGQGGSPLHF
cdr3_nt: TGTGCCAGCAGATCTACGGGACAGGGAGGTTCACCCCTCCACTTT

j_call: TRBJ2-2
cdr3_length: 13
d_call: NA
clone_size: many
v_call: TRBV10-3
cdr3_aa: CATSSKGPGELFF
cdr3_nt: TGTGCCACTAGCTCAAAAGGCCCCGGGGAGCTGTTTTTT

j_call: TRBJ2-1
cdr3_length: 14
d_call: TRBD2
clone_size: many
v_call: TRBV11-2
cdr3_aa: CASSGLAGFNEQFF
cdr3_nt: TGTGCCAGCTCGGGACTAGCGGGGTTTAATGAGCAGTTCTTC

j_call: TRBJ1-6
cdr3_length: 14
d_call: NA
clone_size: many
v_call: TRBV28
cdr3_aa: CASSPGRLNSPLHF
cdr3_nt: TGTGCCAGCAGCCCGGGACGGCTGAATTCACCCCTCCACTTT

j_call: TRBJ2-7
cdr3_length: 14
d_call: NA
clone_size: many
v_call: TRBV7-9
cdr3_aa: CASSFLSPTYEQYF
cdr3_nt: TGTGCCAGCAGTTTCCTGTCACCAACCTACGAGCAGTACTTC

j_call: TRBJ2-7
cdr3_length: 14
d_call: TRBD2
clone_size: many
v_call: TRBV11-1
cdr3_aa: CASSPGLAAYEQYF
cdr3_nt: TGTGCCAGCAGCCCCGGACTAGCGGCCTACGAGCAGTACTTC

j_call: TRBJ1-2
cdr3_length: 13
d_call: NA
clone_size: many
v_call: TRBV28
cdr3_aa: CASSVHRAGGYTF
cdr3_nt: TGTGCCAGCAGTGTCCACAGGGCGGGTGGCTACACCTTC

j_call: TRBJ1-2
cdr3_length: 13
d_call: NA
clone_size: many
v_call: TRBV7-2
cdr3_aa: CASSSTPPHGYTF
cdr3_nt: TGTGCCAGCAGCTCTACTCCCCCCCATGGCTACACCTTC

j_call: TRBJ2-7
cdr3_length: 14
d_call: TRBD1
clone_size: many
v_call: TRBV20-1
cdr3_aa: CSARDGTGTYEQYF
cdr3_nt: TGCAGTGCTAGAGATGGGACAGGCACTTACGAGCAGTACTTC

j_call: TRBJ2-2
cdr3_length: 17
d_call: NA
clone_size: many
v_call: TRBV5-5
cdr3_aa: CASSFTLTAGDTGELFF
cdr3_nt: TGTGCCAGCAGCTTTACCCTGACGGCAGGGGATACCGGGGAGCTGTTTTTT

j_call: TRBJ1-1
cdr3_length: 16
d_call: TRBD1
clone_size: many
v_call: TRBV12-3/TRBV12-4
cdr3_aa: CASSLLLATGDPEAFF
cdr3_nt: TGTGCCAGCAGTTTACTCCTAGCGACAGGGGATCCGGAAGCTTTCTTT

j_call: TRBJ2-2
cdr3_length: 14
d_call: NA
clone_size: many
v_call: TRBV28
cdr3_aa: CASSGGRDTGELFF
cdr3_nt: TGTGCCAGCAGTGGGGGGCGGGACACCGGGGAGCTGTTTTTT

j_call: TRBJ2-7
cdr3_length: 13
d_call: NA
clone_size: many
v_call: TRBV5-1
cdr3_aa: CASSFEGGYEQYF
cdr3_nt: TGCGCCAGCAGCTTTGAAGGGGGGTACGAGCAGTACTTC

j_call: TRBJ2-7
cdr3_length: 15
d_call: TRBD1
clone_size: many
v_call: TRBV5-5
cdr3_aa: CASSLTGTGTYEQYF
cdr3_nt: TGTGCCAGCAGCTTGACCGGGACAGGAACCTACGAGCAGTACTTC

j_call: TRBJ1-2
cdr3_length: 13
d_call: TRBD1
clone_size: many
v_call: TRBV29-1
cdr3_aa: CSVHPGQNYGYTF
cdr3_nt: TGCAGCGTCCATCCGGGACAGAACTATGGCTACACCTTC

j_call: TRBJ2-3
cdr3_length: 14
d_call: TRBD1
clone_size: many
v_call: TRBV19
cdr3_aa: CASSNRDRGYTQYF
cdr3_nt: TGTGCCAGTAGTAATCGGGACAGGGGGTATACGCAGTATTTT

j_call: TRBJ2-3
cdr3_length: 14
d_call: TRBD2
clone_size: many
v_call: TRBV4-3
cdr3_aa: CASSQVGGEDTQYF
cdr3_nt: TGCGCCAGCAGCCAAGTCGGGGGGGAAGATACGCAGTATTTT

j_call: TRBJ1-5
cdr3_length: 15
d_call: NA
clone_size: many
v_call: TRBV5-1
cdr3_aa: CASSFIGISNQPQHF
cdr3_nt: TGCGCCAGCAGCTTCATAGGGATTAGCAATCAGCCCCAGCATTTT

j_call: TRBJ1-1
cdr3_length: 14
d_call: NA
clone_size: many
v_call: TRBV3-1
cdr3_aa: CASTQGLRGPAAFF
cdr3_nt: TGTGCCAGCACCCAGGGCCTCCGGGGACCGGCAGCTTTCTTT

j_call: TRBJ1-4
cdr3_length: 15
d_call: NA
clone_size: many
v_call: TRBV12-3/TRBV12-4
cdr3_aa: CASSLGGRSNEKLFF
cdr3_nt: TGTGCCAGCAGTTTAGGGGGCAGGTCTAATGAAAAACTGTTTTTT